A selection of T cell receptor beta chains follows, all from one sample in a study of cytomegalovirus exposure and HLA in healthy donors. Clones were read by immunoSEQ multiplex PCR, and TCRdb kept only the in-frame ones, dropping some. This sample carries approximately 150,000 clones, 80% of them seen once, and the ten largest clones take roughly 9.7%. The sample comprised PBMCs. The receptors come from a man younger than 30 in good health and CMV-seropositive. Each CDR3 is given with its conserved first and last residue. Fields, in order: J gene, clone size, V gene, D gene, CDR3 protein, CDR3 DNA. The D gene is left open where the match is weak. Expanded clones get a size class; other rows say once, few or many, or leave the size out.

TRBJ1-2 | . | TRBV7-2 | . | CASSVSPANYGYTF | TGTGCCAGCAGCGTATCCCCCGCTAACTATGGCTACACCTTC
TRBJ1-2 | . | TRBV11-2 | . | CASSPLGRVYTF | TGTGCCAGCAGCCCCCTTGGGAGGGTCTACACCTTC
TRBJ1-1 | few | TRBV6-1 | . | CAILPGGRGEAFF | TGTGCCATTCTCCCGGGGGGTAGGGGTGAAGCTTTCTTT
TRBJ1-2 | . | TRBV2 | . | CASSGQFNYGYTF | TGTGCCAGCAGTGGACAGTTTAACTATGGCTACACCTTC
TRBJ2-7 | . | TRBV2 | . | CASSEDWARGTSYEQYF | TGTGCCAGCAGTGAGGACTGGGCGCGTGGAACCTCCTACGAGCAGTACTTC
TRBJ1-6 | . | TRBV7-6 | . | CASSLAAGREYNSPLHF | TGTGCCAGCAGCTTAGCGGCAGGGCGGGAGTATAATTCACCCCTCCACTTT
TRBJ2-5 | . | TRBV2 | . | CASRARGGETQYF | TGTGCCAGTCGGGCCAGGGGTGGGGAGACCCAGTACTTC
TRBJ2-1 | . | TRBV4-2 | . | CASSRTDSGGYNEQFF | TGTGCCAGCAGCCGAACGGACTCAGGAGGGTACAATGAGCAGTTCTTC
TRBJ1-1 | . | TRBV5-4 | . | CASSLSGVGTEAFF | TGTGCCAGCAGCTTGTCAGGGGTGGGCACTGAAGCTTTCTTT
TRBJ2-1 | . | TRBV11-3 | TRBD2 | CASSPSSGRARNEQFF | TGTGCCAGCAGCCCATCGAGCGGGAGGGCCCGAAATGAGCAGTTCTTC
TRBJ2-7 | few | TRBV7-9 | TRBD1 | CASSAETGSYEQYF | TGTGCCAGCAGCGCCGAGACAGGGTCATACGAGCAGTACTTC
TRBJ1-5 | . | TRBV7-6 | . | CASSQAGGNQPQHF | TGTGCCAGCAGCCAGGCAGGGGGCAATCAGCCCCAGCATTTT
TRBJ2-1 | few | TRBV29-1 | TRBD1 | CSVFETGVYNEQFF | TGCAGCGTGTTTGAGACAGGGGTATACAATGAGCAGTTCTTC
TRBJ1-6 | once | TRBV4-1 | TRBD1 | CASSPRDRDYSPLHF | TGCGCCAGCAGCCCTCGCGACAGGGATTATTCACCCCTCCACTTT
TRBJ1-1 | . | TRBV7-9 | TRBD1 | CASSLVAGQGNTEAFF | TGTGCCAGCAGCTTAGTCGCGGGACAGGGGAACACTGAAGCTTTCTTT
TRBJ2-5 | . | TRBV6-1 | . | CASGAEEGQETQYF | TGTGCCAGCGGGGCGGAGGAGGGGCAAGAGACCCAGTACTTC
TRBJ2-7 | . | TRBV6-6 | . | CASSYSTGRSYEQYF | TGTGCCAGCAGTTACTCCACGGGGAGGTCCTACGAGCAGTACTTC
TRBJ2-1 | . | TRBV2 | . | CASSMGQSSYNEQFF | TGTGCCAGCAGTATGGGGCAGAGCTCCTACAATGAGCAGTTCTTC
TRBJ1-5 | once | TRBV29-1 | . | CSYRDGNQPQHF | TGCAGCTACAGGGATGGCAATCAGCCCCAGCATTTT
TRBJ1-2 | once | TRBV7-9 | TRBD1 | CSSSRSVAGQGNYGYTF | TGTTCCAGCAGCCGATCCGTCGCGGGACAGGGAAACTATGGCTACACCTTC
TRBJ1-4 | . | TRBV7-9 | . | CASSLGRNEKLFF | TGTGCCAGCAGCTTAGGGAGGAATGAAAAACTGTTTTTT
TRBJ2-5 | . | TRBV19 | TRBD2 | CASSGRTSGDRGTQYF | TGTGCCAGTAGTGGGAGGACTAGCGGGGACCGGGGGACCCAGTACTTC
TRBJ2-5 | once | TRBV5-6 | . | CASSSWPEEEGGETQYF | TGTGCCAGCAGCTCCTGGCCAGAGGAGGAAGGAGGGGAGACCCAGTACTTC
TRBJ1-2 | . | TRBV10-1 | . | CASGPDRAKSYGYTF | TGCGCCAGTGGACCGGACAGAGCTAAATCCTATGGCTACACCTTC
TRBJ2-3 | . | TRBV7-9 | . | CASSFGWEQENTQYF | TGTGCCAGCAGCTTTGGGTGGGAGCAAGAGAATACGCAGTATTTT
TRBJ2-7 | few | TRBV5-1 | . | CASSLGEPYEQYF | TGCGCCAGCAGCTTGGGAGAACCCTACGAGCAGTACTTC
TRBJ1-5 | . | TRBV7-2 | . | CASSIFNQPQHF | TGTGCCAGCAGCATATTCAATCAGCCCCAGCATTTT
TRBJ1-1 | . | TRBV11-2 | TRBD1 | CASSPGGREAFF | TGTGCCAGCAGCCCAGGGGGCAGGGAAGCTTTCTTT
TRBJ2-7 | . | TRBV11-2 | . | CASSLEFAAGYEQYF | TGTGCCAGCAGCTTAGAATTTGCGGCGGGGTACGAGCAGTACTTC
TRBJ2-7 | . | TRBV10-2 | TRBD1 | CASSEVWTGYEQYF | TGCGCCAGCAGTGAGGTCTGGACAGGGTACGAGCAGTACTTC
TRBJ1-2 | . | TRBV9 | TRBD1 | CASSVITGDGYTF | TGTGCCAGCAGCGTGATTACAGGGGATGGCTACACCTTC
TRBJ1-5 | . | TRBV7-2 | . | CASSFGQGNNQPQHF | TGTGCCAGCAGCTTCGGTCAGGGGAACAATCAGCCCCAGCATTTT
TRBJ2-7 | . | TRBV6-1 | . | CASRRAYEQYF | TGTGCCAGCAGGAGAGCCTACGAGCAGTACTTC
TRBJ2-2 | few | TRBV9 | . | CASSVSSGLNTGELFF | TGTGCCAGCAGCGTATCGTCAGGGCTGAACACCGGGGAGCTGTTTTTT
TRBJ1-5 | . | TRBV15 | . | CATSRDAQGIQPQHF | TGTGCCACCAGCAGAGATGCCCAGGGAATACAGCCCCAGCATTTT
TRBJ2-4 | . | TRBV30 | TRBD2 | CAWSHTSGGSGNIQYF | TGTGCCTGGAGTCATACTAGCGGGGGCTCTGGAAACATTCAGTACTTC
TRBJ2-7 | . | TRBV15 | . | CATSRDLSGTYEQYF | TGTGCCACCAGCAGAGACCTCAGTGGCACCTACGAGCAGTACTTC
TRBJ1-2 | . | TRBV10-3 | . | CAISESIGARTNYGYTF | TGTGCCATCAGTGAGTCGATAGGGGCGCGGACTAACTATGGCTACACCTTC
TRBJ2-2 | once | TRBV5-1 | TRBD1 | CASSPMGQGATGELFF | TGCGCCAGCAGCCCAATGGGACAGGGGGCGACCGGGGAGCTGTTTTTT
TRBJ2-2 | . | TRBV4-2 | TRBD1 | CASSLTGGASPAGELFF | TGTGCCAGCAGCCTGACAGGGGGCGCATCTCCTGCCGGGGAGCTGTTTTTT
TRBJ1-3 | . | TRBV5-1 | . | CASSDGTLGNTIYF | TGCGCCAGCAGCGATGGGACTTTGGGAAACACCATATATTTT
TRBJ2-3 | . | TRBV7-9 | . | CASSREDTQYF | TGTGCCAGCAGCCGGGAAGATACGCAGTATTTT
TRBJ2-7 | . | TRBV9 | TRBD1 | CASSDPSPGSGQGAWYEQYF | TGTGCCAGCAGCGACCCCTCGCCGGGGTCGGGACAGGGGGCATGGTACGAGCAGTACTTC
TRBJ2-7 | . | TRBV11-3 | . | CASSLGTGSEQYF | TGTGCCAGCAGCTTAGGCACAGGGTCCGAGCAGTACTTC
TRBJ2-7 | . | TRBV4-1 | TRBD1 | CASSQVGGTGYYEQYF | TGCGCCAGCAGCCAAGTTGGAGGGACAGGGTATTACGAGCAGTACTTC
TRBJ2-7 | few | TRBV7-2 | TRBD2 | CASSFGRGKTYEQYF | TGTGCCAGCAGCTTTGGGCGGGGGAAAACCTACGAGCAGTACTTC
TRBJ2-5 | . | TRBV5-4 | . | CASSGLGQLQETQYF | TGTGCCAGCAGCGGACTAGGACAGTTACAAGAGACCCAGTACTTC
TRBJ2-1 | few | TRBV11-2 | . | CASSLGLATNEQFF | TGTGCCAGCAGCTTAGGTCTAGCGACTAATGAGCAGTTCTTC
TRBJ1-2 | . | TRBV18 | TRBD1 | CASSPVSARGYGYTF | TGTGCCAGCTCACCGGTTTCCGCCAGGGGGTATGGCTACACCTTC